One and the same sample provided the 24 T cell receptor beta chains below, sequenced in a study of cytomegalovirus exposure and HLA in healthy donors. The PCR had 60 Vbeta and 13 Jbeta primers. The method was immunoSEQ multiplex PCR; TCRdb's version includes in-frame clones alone and lacks a portion of them. The repertoire consists of 100,000 to 150,000 clones, with 60% to 80% occurring once and the leading ten covering 7.3%. The sequenced sample consisted of PBMCs. Source of these receptors: a male donor in good health and CMV-seronegative.

This chain links TRBV5-4 with TRBJ2-1; TRBD1 matches at 8 bases. Trimming took 4 bases from V and 3 from J; bases not matched to a gene: 12. Germline CDR1 and CDR2: SGHNT and YYREEE (reference sequence). This CDR3 region has 17 residues. The CDR3 spells CASSLQRGTGLYNEQFF. The CDR3 nucleotides read TGTGCCAGCAGCCTTCAAAGAGGGACAGGCCTCTACAATGAGCAGTTCTTC.

Only one count was recorded for this clone. J is TRBJ2-7 and V is TRBV5-1, with 12 bases fitting TRBD2. The CDR3 length is 16 residues. Trimming removed 1 base from V and 7 bases from J; junction bases left unmatched: 9. The germline V gene encodes CDR1 SGHRS and CDR2 YFSETQ. CDR3 protein: CASSLSASGGAGEQYF. The CDR3 nucleotides read TGCGCCAGCAGCTTGTCGGCTAGCGGGGGGGCAGGGGAGCAGTACTTC.

This clone appeared a single time. The gene calls are TRBV10-3 and TRBJ2-5; 7 nucleotides agree with TRBD1. CDR1 ENHRY and CDR2 SYGVKD come from the germline V gene. V lost 6 bases to trimming and J lost 7 bases; unmatched junction nucleotides: 8. There are 13 residues in the CDR3. The CDR3 reads CAISEGAGVTQYF. The CDR3 DNA follows: TGTGCCATCAGCGAGGGGGCTGGGGTGACCCAGTACTTC.

This clone was found a few times. This rearrangement joins TRBV7-2 to TRBJ2-7, with TRBD1 as a possible D gene (6 bases). Trimming left V 2 bases short and J 3 bases short, with 20 bases between. Germline V gene data show CDR1 as SGHTA and CDR2 as FQGNSA. The CDR3 sequence is 17 residues long. CDR3 nucleotides: TGTGCCAGCAGCTTAAGGCCCAGTACAGGGTTTATCTACGAGCAGTACTTC. This sequence encodes CASSLRPSTGFIYEQYF.

This chain uses TRBV2 with TRBJ1-1, with 9 bases identical to TRBD1. CDR3 size: 15 residues. With 6 bases clipped from V and 6 bases from J, the junction kept 11 bases outside the gene matches. CDR1 and CDR2 from the germline V gene are SNHLY and FYNNEI. CDR3 sequence: CASRRTGVLGSEAFF. The CDR3 coding sequence is TGTGCCAGCAGACGGACAGGGGTACTGGGGTCTGAAGCTTTCTTT.

This sequence joins TRBV10-3 and TRBJ2-2; 7 positions match TRBD2. CDR3 length: 17 residues. From germline, CDR1 is ENHRY and CDR2 SYGVKD. With 4 bases clipped from V and 4 bases from J, the junction kept 12 bases outside the gene matches. The CDR3 coding sequence is TGTGCCATCAGTGGCGGAGCGGGGCCCCTCAGCACCGGGGAGCTGTTTTTT. This encodes CAISGGAGPLSTGELFF.

As DNA, the CDR3 is TGTGCCAGCAGCCCAGGGTTATCGAACACTGAAGCTTTCTTT. Protein product: CASSPGLSNTEAFF. The chain uses TRBV5-4 and TRBJ1-1, with a possible D match to TRBD1 (5 bases). Trimming stripped 4 bases from V and 1 base from J, with 11 bases between. The CDR3 runs 14 residues. Germline-derived CDR1 and CDR2 are SGHNT and YYREEE (reference sequence).

V usage is TRBV4-3 and J usage is TRBJ1-1; TRBD1 might be the D (6 bases). Germline lookup yields CDR1 LGHNA and CDR2 YSLEER. The CDR3 loop spans 15 amino acids. V was trimmed by 5 bases and J by 2 bases, leaving 15 bases between them. CDR3 region: CASSTDQDSNTEAFF. Written as DNA, the CDR3 is TGCGCCAGCAGCACTGATCAGGACAGCAACACTGAAGCTTTCTTT.

The sample holds a few counts of this clone. V gene TRBV28 combines with J gene TRBJ2-1; D is undetermined. Trimming took 7 bases from V and 6 from J, leaving 13 bases between them. Germline V CDR1 and CDR2: MDHEN, SYDVKM. The CDR3 consists of 13 residues. CDR3 coding DNA: TGTGCCAGCAATGCCTGGAAGCGCAATGAGCAGTTCTTC. Its protein is CASNAWKRNEQFF.

The J gene is TRBJ2-1, the V gene TRBV4-3; the match to TRBD2 covers 14 bases. Germline V gene sequence: CDR1 LGHNA, CDR2 YSLEER. The CDR3 runs to 17 residues. V was clipped by 3 bases and J by 4 bases; unmatched bases: 5. CDR3 protein: CASSQGTSGGKYNEQFF. CDR3 bases: TGCGCCAGCAGCCAGGGGACTAGCGGGGGCAAATACAATGAGCAGTTCTTC.

The V call is TRBV28, the J call TRBJ1-1; no clear D. Germline V lookup: CDR1 MDHEN, CDR2 SYDVKM. The CDR3 runs to 15 residues. Trimming stripped 2 bases from V and 0 bases from J, with 10 bases between. The CDR3 DNA follows: TGTGCCAGCAGTTTACGAGCGGAGGTGAACACTGAAGCTTTCTTT. Translation gives CASSLRAEVNTEAFF.

This clone appeared a few times. The chain couples TRBV6-1 to TRBJ1-5; maybe TRBD1 (5 bases). Germline-derived CDR1 and CDR2 are MNHNS and SASEGT. Trimming removed 7 bases at V and 0 bases at J, with 13 bases between. The CDR3 length is 15 residues. The CDR3: CASKTGAISNQPQHF. CDR3 sequence (DNA): TGTGCCAGCAAGACTGGGGCGATTAGCAATCAGCCCCAGCATTTT.

CDR3 DNA sequence: TGCGCCAGCAGCCAAGATTCTACTGAAGCTTTCTTT. It encodes CASSQDSTEAFF. The chain uses TRBV4-3 and TRBJ1-1; D gene uncertain. CDR3 length: 12 amino acids. V lost 0 bases, J lost 5 bases, and 4 bases lay in between. Germline values: CDR1 LGHNA, CDR2 YSLEER.

V and J are TRBV19 and TRBJ2-7; 8 bases align to TRBD2. The CDR3 spans 15 residues. Trimming at V came to 3 bases and at J to 2 bases, leaving 6 bases not matched to a gene. CDR1 LNHDA and CDR2 SQIVND come from the germline V gene (reference sequence). CDR3 amino acids: CASSIRAGDPYEQYF. For the CDR3, the DNA is TGTGCCAGTAGTATCAGAGCGGGAGACCCCTACGAGCAGTACTTC.

The CDR3 DNA follows: TGTGCCACTAGGTGGGACAGGGGCTCCTACGAGCAGTACTTC. Translating gives CATRWDRGSYEQYF. This chain links TRBV28 with TRBJ2-7, with 10 bases lining up with TRBD1. J was trimmed by 0 bases and V by 10 bases; bases with no gene match: 6. The V gene's germline CDR1 is MDHEN and CDR2 SYDVKM. This CDR3 is built from 14 residues.

The chain recombines TRBV5-4 with TRBJ2-2; 10 bases match TRBD1. This CDR3 spans 17 amino acids. V shed 4 bases, J shed 0 bases, and the junction held 6 bases outside the gene matches. Germline CDR1 is SGHNT and CDR2 is YYREEE (reference sequence). The CDR3 region is CASSRGQGSSNTGELFF. CDR3 DNA: TGTGCCAGCAGCCGGGGACAGGGGTCTTCGAACACCGGGGAGCTGTTTTTT.

The chain recombines TRBV28 with TRBJ2-7, with 9 bases fitting TRBD1. Per the germline V gene, CDR1 is MDHEN and CDR2 is SYDVKM. V lost 4 bases to trimming and J lost 3 bases; unmatched junction nucleotides: 4. The CDR3 sequence is 14 residues long. This CDR3 reads CASSSGTGIYEQYF. CDR3 nucleotides: TGTGCCAGCAGTTCCGGGACAGGGATCTACGAGCAGTACTTC. Full variable domain (rest looked up from reference TRBV28 and TRBJ2-7): DVKVTQSSRYLVKRTGEKVFLECVQDMDHENMFWYRQDPGLGLRLIYFSYDVKMKEKGDIPEGYSVSREKKERFSLILESASTNQTSMYLCASSSGTGIYEQYFGPGTRLTVT.

This rearrangement joins TRBV5-6 to TRBJ2-7; 11 nucleotides match TRBD1. The CDR3 length is 15 residues. Unmatched junction bases numbered 1, after V lost 0 bases and J lost 2 bases. CDR1 SGHDT and CDR2 YYEEEE come from the germline V gene. The CDR3 DNA is TGTGCCAGCAGCTTGGGGGGACAGGGGGCCTACGAGCAGTACTTC. Its translation: CASSLGGQGAYEQYF.

This chain joins TRBV28 and TRBJ2-7; 10 nucleotides agree with TRBD1. J gave up 2 bases and V 7 bases, and 8 bases lay outside the gene matches. The V gene's germline CDR1 is MDHEN and CDR2 SYDVKM. The length of the CDR3 is 15 residues. CDR3 bases: TGTGCCAGCACCTCCCCCGGGACAGGGGCCTACGAGCAGTACTTC. It yields the protein CASTSPGTGAYEQYF.

The J gene is TRBJ1-2, the V gene TRBV11-2; TRBD1 matches 11 bases. Trimming removed 5 bases from V and 5 bases from J; junction bases left unmatched: 4. The germline V gene encodes CDR1 SGHAT and CDR2 FQNNGV. The CDR3 contains 14 residues. The CDR3 coding sequence is TGTGCCAGCAGCCTGGACAGGGGGCAATATGGCTACACCTTC. Protein: CASSLDRGQYGYTF.

This chain joins TRBV30 and TRBJ2-3, with 13 bases matching TRBD2. The V gene end was trimmed by 2 bases and the J gene end by 5 bases; junction bases not matched to a gene: 4. Germline loops: CDR1 GTSNPN, CDR2 SVGIG (reference sequence). CDR3 length: 15 amino acids. DNA for the CDR3: TGTGCCTGGAGTACACTAGCGGGAGGGCGAGATACGCAGTATTTT. Translating it yields CAWSTLAGGRDTQYF.

The chain has TRBV25-1 and TRBJ2-7; 8 bases align to TRBD2. CDR3 length equals 12 residues. Per the germline V gene, CDR1 is MGHDK and CDR2 is SYGVNS. The trim removed 6 bases at V and 6 bases at J, leaving 4 bases unmatched. For the CDR3, the DNA is TGTGCCAGCAGGGTGCGGGAGGCCGAGCAGTACTTC. Its protein is CASRVREAEQYF.

The chain carries TRBV6-5 and TRBJ1-1, with D unresolved. V lost 3 bases and J 3 bases, leaving 11 bases between the germline ends. From germline, CDR1 is MNHEY and CDR2 SVGAGI. This CDR3 region has 14 residues. This CDR3 is CASSYGRLDTEAFF. The CDR3 DNA reads TGTGCCAGCAGTTATGGCAGGCTGGACACTGAAGCTTTCTTT.

The chain has TRBV29-1 and TRBJ1-2, with D hard to call. The CDR3 consists of 11 residues. V lost 4 bases and J lost 4, with 7 bases in between. Germline lookup yields CDR1 SQVTM and CDR2 ANQGSEA. The CDR3 here is CSVGALYGYTF. The CDR3 DNA reads as TGCAGCGTTGGGGCACTCTATGGCTACACCTTC.